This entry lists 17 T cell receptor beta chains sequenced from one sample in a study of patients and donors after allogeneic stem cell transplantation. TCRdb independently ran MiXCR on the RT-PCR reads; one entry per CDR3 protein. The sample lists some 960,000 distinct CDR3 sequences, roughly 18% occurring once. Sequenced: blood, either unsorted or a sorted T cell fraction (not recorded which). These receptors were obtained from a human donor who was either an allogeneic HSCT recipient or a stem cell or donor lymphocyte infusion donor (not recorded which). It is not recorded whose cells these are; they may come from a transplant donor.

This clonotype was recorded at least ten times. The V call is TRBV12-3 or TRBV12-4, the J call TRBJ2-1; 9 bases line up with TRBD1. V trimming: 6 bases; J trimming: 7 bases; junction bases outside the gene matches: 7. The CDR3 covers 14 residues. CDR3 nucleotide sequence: TGTGCCAGCAGAACAGGGGGCTGGGGGAATGAGCAGTTCTTC. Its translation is CASRTGGWGNEQFF.

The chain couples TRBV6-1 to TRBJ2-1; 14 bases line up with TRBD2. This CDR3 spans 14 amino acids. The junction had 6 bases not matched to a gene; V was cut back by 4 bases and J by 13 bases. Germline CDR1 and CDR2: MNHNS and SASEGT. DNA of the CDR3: TGTGCCAGCAGTGCGGGACTAGCGGGAGTGGGACAGTTCTTC. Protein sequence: CASSAGLAGVGQFF.

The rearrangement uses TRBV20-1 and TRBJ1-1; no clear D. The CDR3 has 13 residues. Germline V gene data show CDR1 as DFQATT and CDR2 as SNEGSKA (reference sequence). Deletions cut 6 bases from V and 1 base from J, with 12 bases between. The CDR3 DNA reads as TGCAGTGCAAGACCCCAGACGAACACTGAAGCTTTCTTT. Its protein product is CSARPQTNTEAFF.

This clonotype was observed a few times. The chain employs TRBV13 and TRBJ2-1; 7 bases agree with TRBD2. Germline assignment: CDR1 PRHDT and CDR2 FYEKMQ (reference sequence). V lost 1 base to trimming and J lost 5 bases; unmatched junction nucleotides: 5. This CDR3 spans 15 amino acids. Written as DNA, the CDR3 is TGTGCCAGCAGCTTAGATCCAGCGGGGAACAATGAGCAGTTCTTC. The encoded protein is CASSLDPAGNNEQFF.

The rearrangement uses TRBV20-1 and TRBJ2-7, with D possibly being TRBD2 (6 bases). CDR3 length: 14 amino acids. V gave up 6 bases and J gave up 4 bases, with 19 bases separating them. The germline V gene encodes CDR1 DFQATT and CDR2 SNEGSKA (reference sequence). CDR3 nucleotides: TGCAGTGCCAAGGAAGGCGGGGAAAATTACGAGCAGTACTTC. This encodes CSAKEGGENYEQYF.

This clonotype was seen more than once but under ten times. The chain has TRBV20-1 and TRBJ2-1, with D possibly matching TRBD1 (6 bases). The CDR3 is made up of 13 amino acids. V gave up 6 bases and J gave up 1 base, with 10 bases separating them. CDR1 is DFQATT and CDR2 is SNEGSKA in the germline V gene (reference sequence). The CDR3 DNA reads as TGCAGTGCAAGGGACACGTCCTACAATGAGCAGTTCTTC. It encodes CSARDTSYNEQFF.

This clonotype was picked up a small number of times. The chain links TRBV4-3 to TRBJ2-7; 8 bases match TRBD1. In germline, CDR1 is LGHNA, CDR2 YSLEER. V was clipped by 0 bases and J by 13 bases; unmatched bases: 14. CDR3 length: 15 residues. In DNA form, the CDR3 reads TGCGCCAGCAGCCAAGATCGACCCCAGGACAGGGCACTCTACTTC. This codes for CASSQDRPQDRALYF.

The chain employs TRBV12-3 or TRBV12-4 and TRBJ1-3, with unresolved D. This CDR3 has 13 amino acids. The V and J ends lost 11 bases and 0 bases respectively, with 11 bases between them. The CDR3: CAGSQTSGNTIYF. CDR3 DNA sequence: TGTGCCGGATCACAGACCTCTGGAAACACCATATATTTT.

CDR3 loop: CASSLATGSGQPQHF. DNA of the CDR3: TGTGCCAGCAGCTTAGCGACAGGGTCGGGGCAGCCCCAGCATTTT. The chain joins TRBV7-9 to TRBJ1-5, with TRBD1 identical over 7 bases. Germline assignment: CDR1 SEHNR and CDR2 FQNEAQ (reference sequence). This CDR3 has 15 amino acids. Trimming took 0 bases from V and 7 from J; bases not matched to a gene: 6.

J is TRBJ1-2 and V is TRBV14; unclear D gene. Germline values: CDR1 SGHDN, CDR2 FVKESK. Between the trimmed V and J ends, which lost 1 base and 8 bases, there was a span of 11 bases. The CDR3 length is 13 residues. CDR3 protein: CASSQGTVWGYTF. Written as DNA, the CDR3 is TGTGCCAGCAGCCAAGGGACGGTCTGGGGCTACACCTTC.

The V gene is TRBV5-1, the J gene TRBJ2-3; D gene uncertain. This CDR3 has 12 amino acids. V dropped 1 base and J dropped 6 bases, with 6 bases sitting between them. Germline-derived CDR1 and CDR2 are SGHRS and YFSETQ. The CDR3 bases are TGCGCCAGCAGCTTGAATGACGATACGCAGTATTTT. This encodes CASSLNDDTQYF.

The CDR3 reads CASSEWDTSTDTQYF. The CDR3 bases are TGTGCCAGCAGTGAATGGGACACTAGCACAGATACGCAGTATTTT. The genes are TRBV2 and TRBJ2-3; D may be TRBD1 (6 bases). V was clipped by 2 bases and J by 0 bases, with 9 bases between them. This CDR3 has 15 amino acids. Germline V gene sequence: CDR1 SNHLY, CDR2 FYNNEI.

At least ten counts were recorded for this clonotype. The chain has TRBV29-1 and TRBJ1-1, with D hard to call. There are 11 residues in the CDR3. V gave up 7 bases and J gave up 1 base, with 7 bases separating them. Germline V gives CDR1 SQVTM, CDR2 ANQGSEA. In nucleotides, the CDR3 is TGCAGCGGGCGACAGAACACTGAAGCTTTCTTT. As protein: CSGRQNTEAFF.

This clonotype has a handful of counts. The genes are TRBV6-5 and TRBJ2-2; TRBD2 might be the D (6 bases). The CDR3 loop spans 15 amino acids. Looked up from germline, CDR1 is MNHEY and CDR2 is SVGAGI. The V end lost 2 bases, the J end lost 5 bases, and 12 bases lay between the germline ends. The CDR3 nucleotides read TGTGCCAGCAGTTACCCCCCCGGGGGTACCGGGGAGCTGTTTTTT. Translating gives CASSYPPGGTGELFF.

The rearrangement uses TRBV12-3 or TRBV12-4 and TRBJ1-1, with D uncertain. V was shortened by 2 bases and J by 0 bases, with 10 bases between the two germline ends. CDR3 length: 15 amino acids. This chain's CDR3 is CASSLRSAMNTEAFF. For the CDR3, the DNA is TGTGCCAGCAGTTTAAGAAGTGCCATGAACACTGAAGCTTTCTTT.

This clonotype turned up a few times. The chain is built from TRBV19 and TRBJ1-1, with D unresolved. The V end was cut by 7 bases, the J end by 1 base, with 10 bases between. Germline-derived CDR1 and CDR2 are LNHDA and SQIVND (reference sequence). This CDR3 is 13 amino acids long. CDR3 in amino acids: CASKSAWNTEAFF. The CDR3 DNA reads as TGTGCCAGTAAGTCCGCATGGAACACTGAAGCTTTCTTT.

The DNA for the CDR3 is TGTGCCAGTAGTATAGGTCTCCGGGCAAGCTCCTACAATGAGCAGTTCTTC. Amino acid sequence: CASSIGLRASSYNEQFF. The chain recombines TRBV19 with TRBJ2-1; D remains ambiguous. Trimming stripped 1 base from V and 0 bases from J, with 13 bases between. The V gene's germline CDR1 is LNHDA and CDR2 SQIVND (reference sequence). The CDR3 length is 17 residues.